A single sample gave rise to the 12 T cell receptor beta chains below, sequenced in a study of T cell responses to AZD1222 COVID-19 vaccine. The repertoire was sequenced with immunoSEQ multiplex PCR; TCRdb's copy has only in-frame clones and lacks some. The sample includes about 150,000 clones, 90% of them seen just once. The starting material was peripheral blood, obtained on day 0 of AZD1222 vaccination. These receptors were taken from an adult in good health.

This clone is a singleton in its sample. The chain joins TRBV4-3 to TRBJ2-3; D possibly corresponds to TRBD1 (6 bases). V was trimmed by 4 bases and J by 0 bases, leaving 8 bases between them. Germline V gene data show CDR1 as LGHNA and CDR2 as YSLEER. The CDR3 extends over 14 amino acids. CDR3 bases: TGCGCCAGCAGCCCAGGGGTTAGCACAGATACGCAGTATTTT. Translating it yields CASSPGVSTDTQYF.

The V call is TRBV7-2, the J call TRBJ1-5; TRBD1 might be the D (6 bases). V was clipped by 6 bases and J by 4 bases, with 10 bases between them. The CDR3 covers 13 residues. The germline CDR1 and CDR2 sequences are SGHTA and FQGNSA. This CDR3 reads CASRPTGNQPQHF. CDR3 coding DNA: TGTGCCAGCAGGCCCACAGGGAATCAGCCCCAGCATTTT.

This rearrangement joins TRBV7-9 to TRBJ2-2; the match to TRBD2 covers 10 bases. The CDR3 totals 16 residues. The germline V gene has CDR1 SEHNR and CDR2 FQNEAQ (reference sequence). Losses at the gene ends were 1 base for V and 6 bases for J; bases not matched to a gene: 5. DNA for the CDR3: TGTGCCAGCAGCTTAGTTGTTAGCGGGAGGCCCGGGGAGCTGTTTTTT. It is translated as CASSLVVSGRPGELFF.

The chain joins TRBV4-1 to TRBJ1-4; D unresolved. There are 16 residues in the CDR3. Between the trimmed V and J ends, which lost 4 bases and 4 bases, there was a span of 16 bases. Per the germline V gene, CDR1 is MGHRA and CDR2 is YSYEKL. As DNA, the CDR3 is TGCGCCAGCAGCCGACATCTGACGGAGTATAATGAAAAACTGTTTTTT. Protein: CASSRHLTEYNEKLFF.

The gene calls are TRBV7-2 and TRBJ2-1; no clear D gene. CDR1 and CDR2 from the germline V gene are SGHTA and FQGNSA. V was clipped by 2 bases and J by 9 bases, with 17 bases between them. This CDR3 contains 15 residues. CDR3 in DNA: TGTGCCAGCAGCTTATACGGCCTTGGATATAGTGAGCAGTTCTTC. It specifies CASSLYGLGYSEQFF.

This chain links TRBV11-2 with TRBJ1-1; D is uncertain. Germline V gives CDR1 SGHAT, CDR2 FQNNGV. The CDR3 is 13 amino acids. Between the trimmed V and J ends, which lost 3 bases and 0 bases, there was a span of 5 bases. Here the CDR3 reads CASSFSLNTEAFF. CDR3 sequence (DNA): TGTGCCAGCAGCTTTAGTTTGAACACTGAAGCTTTCTTT. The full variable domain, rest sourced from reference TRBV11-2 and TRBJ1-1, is EAGVAQSPRYKIIEKRQSVAFWCNPISGHATLYWYQQILGQGPKLLIQFQNNGVVDDSQLPKDRFSAERLKGVDSTLKIQPAKLEDSAVYLCASSFSLNTEAFFGQGTRLTVV.

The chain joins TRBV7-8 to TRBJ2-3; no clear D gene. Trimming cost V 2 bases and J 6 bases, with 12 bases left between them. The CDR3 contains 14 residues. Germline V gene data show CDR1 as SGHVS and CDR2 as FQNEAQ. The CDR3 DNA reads TGTGCCAGCAGCTTACCTTTTCTTGGGGATACGCAGTATTTT. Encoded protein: CASSLPFLGDTQYF.

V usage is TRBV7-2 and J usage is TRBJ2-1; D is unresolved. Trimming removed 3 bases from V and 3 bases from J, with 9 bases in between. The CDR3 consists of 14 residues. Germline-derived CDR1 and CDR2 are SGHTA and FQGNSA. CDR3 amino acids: CASSFGSYYNEQFF. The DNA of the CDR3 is TGTGCCAGCAGCTTTGGGTCCTACTACAATGAGCAGTTCTTC.

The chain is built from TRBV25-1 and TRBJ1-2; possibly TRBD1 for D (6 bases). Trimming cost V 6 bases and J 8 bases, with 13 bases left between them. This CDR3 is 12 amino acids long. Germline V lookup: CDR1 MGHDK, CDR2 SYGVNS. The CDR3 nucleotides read TGTGCCAGCAGGGACAGTATAGGCGGCTACACCTTC. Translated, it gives CASRDSIGGYTF.

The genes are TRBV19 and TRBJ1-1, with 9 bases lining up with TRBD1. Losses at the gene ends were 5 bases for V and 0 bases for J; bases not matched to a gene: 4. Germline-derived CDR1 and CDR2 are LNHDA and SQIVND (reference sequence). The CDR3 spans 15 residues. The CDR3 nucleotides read TGTGCCAGTAGTTCCGGGACAGGGATGAACACTGAAGCTTTCTTT. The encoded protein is CASSSGTGMNTEAFF.

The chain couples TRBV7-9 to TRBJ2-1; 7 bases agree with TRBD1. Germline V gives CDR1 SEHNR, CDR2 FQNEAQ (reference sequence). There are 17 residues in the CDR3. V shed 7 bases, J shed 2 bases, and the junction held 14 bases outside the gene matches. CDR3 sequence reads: CASNRISDRVPYNEQFF. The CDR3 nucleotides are TGTGCCAGCAACCGAATTTCTGACAGGGTACCCTACAATGAGCAGTTCTTC. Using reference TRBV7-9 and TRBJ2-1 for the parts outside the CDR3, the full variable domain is DTGVSQNPRHKITKRGQNVTFRCDPISEHNRLYWYRQTLGQGPEFLTYFQNEAQLEKSRLLSDRFSAERPKGSFSTLEIQRTEQGDSAMYLCASNRISDRVPYNEQFFGPGTRLTVL.

Written as DNA, the CDR3 is TGTGCCAGCAGTACCCGGCGCGATACGGCCCAGCATTTT. This translates into CASSTRRDTAQHF. The chain links TRBV27 to TRBJ1-5; D ambiguous. CDR1 MNHEY and CDR2 SMNVEV come from the germline V gene (reference sequence). This CDR3 is built from 13 residues. Trimming left V 5 bases short and J 11 bases short, with 16 bases between.